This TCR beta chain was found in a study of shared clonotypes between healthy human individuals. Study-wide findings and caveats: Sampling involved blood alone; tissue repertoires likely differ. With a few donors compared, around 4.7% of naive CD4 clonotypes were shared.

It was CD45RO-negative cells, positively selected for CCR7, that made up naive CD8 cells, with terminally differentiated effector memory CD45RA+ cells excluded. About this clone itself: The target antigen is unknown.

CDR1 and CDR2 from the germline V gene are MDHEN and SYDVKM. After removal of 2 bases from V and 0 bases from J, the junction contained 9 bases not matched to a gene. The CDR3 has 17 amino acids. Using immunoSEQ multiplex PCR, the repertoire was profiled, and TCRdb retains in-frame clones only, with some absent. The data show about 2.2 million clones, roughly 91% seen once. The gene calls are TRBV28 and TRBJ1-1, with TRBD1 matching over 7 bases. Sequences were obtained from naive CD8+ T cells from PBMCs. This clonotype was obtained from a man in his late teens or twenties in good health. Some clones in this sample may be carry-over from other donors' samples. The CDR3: CASSLIPGGGMNTEAFF. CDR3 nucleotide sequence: TGTGCCAGCAGTTTAATACCGGGAGGGGGCATGAACACTGAAGCTTTCTTT.